This T cell receptor beta chain came from a study of shared clonotypes between healthy human individuals. About the research overall: The people who gave samples were two women and three men aged 18 to 49.

This clone was recorded once. Its antigen is unknown. The sample holds other DNA sequences that translate to the same CDR3. General study findings and limits: Limited genetic and exposure-history diversity came from having few donors. With a few donors compared, around 5% of naive CD4 clonotypes were shared.

Method: immunoSEQ multiplex PCR; TCRdb's copy keeps in-frame clones and lacks some. The sample lists 2 million to 2.5 million clones, approximately 94% seen once, with around 0.13% in the top ten. The sequence was collected from a man between 18 and 29 years old in good health. The sample was naive CD4+ T cells sorted from blood. The sample's subset: CD45RA+ positively selected.

The CDR3 reads CASSLLSSTYEQYF. For the CDR3, the DNA is TGCGCCAGCAGCTTGCTATCCAGTACCTACGAGCAGTACTTC. The chain recombines TRBV5-1 with TRBJ2-7; D ambiguous. With 1 base removed from V and 2 bases from J, the gap between germline ends came to 10 bases. The CDR3 contains 14 residues. Germline V gene data show CDR1 as SGHRS and CDR2 as YFSETQ.